The 17 T cell receptor beta chains presented below share a single source sample, sequenced in a study of shared T cell receptors in the human thymus. Measured with immunoSEQ multiplex PCR; TCRdb has only the in-frame clones, and not every one. The sample has about 500,000 clones, about 84% seen once; the top ten hold 0.013%. These data also featured in a second study, about human thymus T cells.

Source material: thymocytes. The receptors stem from a boy less than two years old with a congenital heart defect.

J is TRBJ2-2 and V is TRBV6-5; the D is unclear. V gave up 4 bases and J gave up 2 bases, with 5 bases separating them. The CDR3 is 13 amino acids. CDR1 is MNHEY and CDR2 is SVGAGI in the germline V gene. Here the CDR3 DNA reads TGTGCCAGCAGTTGGGCCAACACCGGGGAGCTGTTTTTT. Amino acid sequence: CASSWANTGELFF.

V usage is TRBV27 and J usage is TRBJ2-1; 9 nucleotides align to TRBD2. V lost 1 base, J lost 0 bases, and 4 bases stayed unmatched. This CDR3 is 17 amino acids long. Germline CDR1 MNHEY, CDR2 SMNVEV (reference sequence). The CDR3 DNA reads as TGTGCCAGCAGTTTATTCCCTAGCGGGACCTCCTACAATGAGCAGTTCTTC. It yields the protein CASSLFPSGTSYNEQFF.

The V gene is TRBV4-1, the J gene TRBJ2-7; 15 bases are a match to TRBD2. CDR1 is MGHRA, CDR2 YSYEKL, per germline. CDR3 size: 18 residues. Trimming at V came to 1 base and at J to 5 bases, leaving 9 bases not matched to a gene. In nucleotides, the CDR3 is TGCGCCAGCAGCCAAGTGGCAGGACTAGCGGGAGGGGGCGACGAGCAGTACTTC. Amino acid sequence: CASSQVAGLAGGGDEQYF.

The J gene is TRBJ2-5, the V gene TRBV11-2, with TRBD2 identical over 8 bases. Looked up from germline, CDR1 is SGHAT and CDR2 is FQNNGV. The V segment lost 2 bases and the J segment 2 bases; nucleotides outside the gene matches: 1. This CDR3 is 14 amino acids long. This CDR3 is CASSLTGGQETQYF. CDR3 DNA: TGTGCCAGCAGCTTAACGGGAGGGCAAGAGACCCAGTACTTC.

A single count supports this clone. V is TRBV2 and J is TRBJ2-7; 10 bases line up with TRBD2. CDR1 and CDR2 from the germline V gene are SNHLY and FYNNEI. CDR3 length equals 14 residues. With V trimmed by 4 bases and J by 5 bases, 5 bases remained unmatched. This CDR3 reads CASSGERGGHEQYF. The CDR3, as DNA: TGTGCCAGCAGTGGGGAGCGGGGGGGCCACGAGCAGTACTTC. Looking up the rest from reference TRBV2 and TRBJ2-7 gives the full variable domain: EPEVTQTPSHQVTQMGQEVILRCVPISNHLYFYWYRQILGQKVEFLVSFYNNEISEKSEIFDDQFSVERPDGSNFTLKIRSTKLEDSAMYFCASSGERGGHEQYFGPGTRLTVT.

The chain links TRBV6-1 to TRBJ2-4; D gene uncertain. The germline V gene encodes CDR1 MNHNS and CDR2 SASEGT. The CDR3 runs 14 residues. V was trimmed by 3 bases and J by 8 bases, leaving 14 bases between them. For the CDR3, the DNA is TGTGCCAGCAGTGACCCCGGTGTAGCAGACATTCAGTACTTC. It encodes CASSDPGVADIQYF.

V and J are TRBV20-1 and TRBJ2-7; D is uncertain. The CDR3 has 11 residues. Trimming shortened V by 3 bases and J by 7 bases, and 10 bases separated the two germline ends. Germline CDR1 and CDR2: DFQATT and SNEGSKA (reference sequence). The CDR3 reads CSARSLREQYF. In DNA, the CDR3 is TGCAGTGCTAGGAGTCTGCGAGAGCAGTACTTC.

The J gene is TRBJ1-2, the V gene TRBV6-5; D is undetermined. The CDR3 extends over 16 amino acids. Germline V gene data show CDR1 as MNHEY and CDR2 as SVGAGI. V was trimmed by 2 bases and J by 4 bases, leaving 17 bases between them. The CDR3 sequence: CASSYRGGRNGYGYTF. Written as DNA, the CDR3 is TGTGCCAGCAGTTACCGGGGAGGACGGAATGGCTATGGCTACACCTTC.

There are a few counts of this clone. V is TRBV25-1 and J is TRBJ2-1; possible D gene TRBD1, 6 bases. CDR1 is MGHDK and CDR2 is SYGVNS in the germline V gene. Trimming left V 6 bases short and J 4 bases short, with 16 bases between. This CDR3 contains 15 residues. CDR3 coding DNA: TGTGCCAGCAGCCCTACCAGGGGCAGTTACAATGAGCAGTTCTTC. As protein: CASSPTRGSYNEQFF.

A single count supports this clone. The genes are TRBV5-4 and TRBJ2-3, with D uncertain. V lost 0 bases, J lost 2 bases, and 16 bases lay in between. The CDR3 length is 17 residues. Germline CDR1 reads SGHNT; CDR2 reads YYREEE (reference sequence). The chain's CDR3 is CASSLGNTTAYTDTQYF. The CDR3 nucleotides are TGTGCCAGCAGCTTGGGGAATACTACGGCCTACACAGATACGCAGTATTTT. The complete variable domain, with remaining parts taken from reference TRBV5-4 and TRBJ2-3, reads ETGVTQSPTHLIKTRGQQVTLRCSSQSGHNTVSWYQQALGQGPQFIFQYYREEENGRGNFPPRFSGLQFPNYSSELNVNALELDDSALYLCASSLGNTTAYTDTQYFGPGTRLTVL.

Only one count was recorded for this clone. This chain links TRBV6-1 with TRBJ1-6, with D perhaps matching TRBD1 (6 bases). V was cut by 0 bases and J by 10 bases, with 19 bases left in between. The length of the CDR3 is 17 residues. Germline-derived CDR1 and CDR2 are MNHNS and SASEGT. CDR3 nucleotides: TGTGCCAGCAGTGAAGCAGCGGCGGGGGCAGATGGATCACCCCTCCACTTT. The encoded protein is CASSEAAAGADGSPLHF.

As for this clone: Different DNA sequences within this sample yield the same CDR3. The J gene is TRBJ2-1, the V gene TRBV5-1; 11 positions match TRBD2. J lost 4 bases, V lost 0 bases, and 3 bases had no gene match. The CDR3 spans 16 residues. Germline values: CDR1 SGHRS, CDR2 YFSETQ. The CDR3 region is CASSLGGTSGYNEQFF. The CDR3 nucleotides are TGCGCCAGCAGCTTGGGGGGGACTAGCGGATACAATGAGCAGTTCTTC.

The chain is built from TRBV27 and TRBJ1-2; D gene uncertain. The CDR3 is made up of 13 amino acids. In germline, CDR1 is MNHEY, CDR2 SMNVEV (reference sequence). Trimming took off 6 bases at V and 3 bases at J, with 11 bases between the two ends. The CDR3 spells CASRPTSYYGYTF. CDR3 nucleotide sequence: TGTGCCAGCAGACCGACATCTTACTATGGCTACACCTTC.

The chain employs TRBV5-1 and TRBJ2-3; no firm D call. The germline V and J ends were trimmed by 0 bases and 5 bases, with 4 bases remaining between them. The CDR3 is 12 residues long. The germline V gene has CDR1 SGHRS and CDR2 YFSETQ. The CDR3 spells CASSLDLDTQYF. The CDR3 region has the DNA TGCGCCAGCAGCTTGGACTTAGATACGCAGTATTTT.

This clone is a singleton in its sample. This CDR3 is also generated by other DNA sequences in the sample. The chain employs TRBV5-1 and TRBJ2-1; 10 bases agree with TRBD2. The CDR3 loop spans 17 amino acids. After removal of 5 bases from V and 4 bases from J, the junction contained 12 bases not matched to a gene. Germline V gene data show CDR1 as SGHRS and CDR2 as YFSETQ. The CDR3 sequence: CASSSRTSGTSYNEQFF. The DNA of the CDR3 is TGCGCCAGCAGTTCCCGTACTAGCGGGACTTCTTACAATGAGCAGTTCTTC.

This clone was counted between two and nine times. V gene TRBV19 combines with J gene TRBJ1-5; D might be TRBD1 (5 bases). V lost 6 bases, J lost 6 bases, and 12 bases lay in between. There are 13 residues in the CDR3. The germline gives CDR1 LNHDA, CDR2 SQIVND (reference sequence). The CDR3 DNA sequence: TGTGCCAGTAGCCTGGGGGGGTTTCAGCCCCAGCATTTT. It translates to CASSLGGFQPQHF.

The V call is TRBV5-1, the J call TRBJ2-7; maybe TRBD2 (5 bases). Per germline, CDR1 SGHRS and CDR2 YFSETQ. Between the trimmed V and J ends, which lost 4 bases and 4 bases, there was a span of 18 bases. This CDR3 has 15 residues. CDR3 sequence reads: CASSMATGSAYEQYF. The CDR3 nucleotides read TGCGCCAGCAGCATGGCAACGGGGTCAGCGTACGAGCAGTACTTC.